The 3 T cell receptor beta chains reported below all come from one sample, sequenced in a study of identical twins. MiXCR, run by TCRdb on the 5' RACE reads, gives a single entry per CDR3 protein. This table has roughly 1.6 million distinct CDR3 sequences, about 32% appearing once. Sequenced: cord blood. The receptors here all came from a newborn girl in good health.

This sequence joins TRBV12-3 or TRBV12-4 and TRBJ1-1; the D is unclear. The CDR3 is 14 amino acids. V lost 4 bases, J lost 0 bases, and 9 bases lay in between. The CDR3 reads CASSWIGMNTEAFF. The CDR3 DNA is TGTGCCAGCAGTTGGATAGGGATGAACACTGAAGCTTTCTTT.

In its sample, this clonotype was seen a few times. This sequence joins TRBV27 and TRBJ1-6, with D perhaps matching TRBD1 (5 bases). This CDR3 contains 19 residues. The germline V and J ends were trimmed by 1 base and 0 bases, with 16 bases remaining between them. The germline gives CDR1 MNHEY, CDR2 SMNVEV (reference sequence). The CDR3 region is CASSLWAGYRSSYNSPLHF. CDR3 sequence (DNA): TGTGCCAGCAGTTTATGGGCAGGGTATAGGAGCTCCTATAATTCACCCCTCCACTTT.

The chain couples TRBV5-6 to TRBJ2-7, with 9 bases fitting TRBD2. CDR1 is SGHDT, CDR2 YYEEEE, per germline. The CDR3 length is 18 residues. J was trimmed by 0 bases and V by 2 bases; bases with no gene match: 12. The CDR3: CASSFGGLAPQTSYEQYF. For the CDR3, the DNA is TGTGCCAGCAGCTTTGGGGGACTAGCTCCTCAGACCTCCTACGAGCAGTACTTC.